The present T cell receptor (beta chain) was sequenced within a study of beta chain features in type 1 diabetes. Germline assignment: CDR1 SGHTA and CDR2 FQGNSA. The CDR3 length is 15 residues. V was shortened by 5 bases and J by 1 base, with 12 bases between the two germline ends. Sequenced material consisted of expressed TCRB transcripts (all of the isolated RNA was reverse transcribed). Profiled with immunoSEQ multiplex PCR; TCRdb holds only in-frame clones, not every one. The sample includes 200,000 to 300,000 clones, 11% seen only once; the top ten take over 0.015%. This clone was detected a few times. Antigen specificity is unknown. Study-wide results and caveats: Researchers cautioned that cDNA sequencing could over-represent cells with high TCR expression. Moderate yet significant TCRB CDR3 shortening was seen in Type 1 diabetes patients in all four CD4+ subsets.

Sequenced: naive CD4+ T cells from blood. The chain links TRBV7-2 to TRBJ2-4; no definite D call. The clonotype was recovered from a man aged 25 to 40 with type 1 diabetes. The CDR3 sequence: CASSASTLAKNIQYF. The CDR3, as DNA: TGTGCCAGCAGCGCGAGTACCCTGGCCAAAAACATTCAGTACTTC.